Listed here is a single TCR beta chain. This receptor's antigen is unknown. Base qualities were left out, and no much larger clone turns up one base away. This specimen comes from a study of identical twins' blood T cells (dated by TCRdb to 2012 to 2015). As for the study more broadly: Roughly 49 million Illumina reads were obtained across roughly 12 libraries, comprising six alpha-chain and six beta-chain libraries. Using next-generation sequencing, the study compared the TCR alpha and beta chain repertoires of three pairs of monozygous twins to assess how genetics influences repertoire formation. Study-level results and caveats: Twin pairs were reported to be markedly more alike in V gene usage than unrelated donors were, even when looking at non-selected out-of-frame TCRbeta clonotypes. The count of CDR3 clonotypes shared by two donors depended mainly on the product of the two donors' cloneset sizes, and twins did not clearly depart from this trend. The proposed role of the TCRalpha J segment in MHC recognition during thymic selection was stated to require validation by independent studies. Among the most abundant TCRbeta clonotypes, each donor shared more CDR3 sequences with her twin than with unrelated donors. Environmental influences could not be excluded as an explanation for twin similarity, since twins were reared together.

Six healthy women forming three monozygous twin pairs were used as donors. All three twin pairs had been raised together and were thought likely to have encountered the same vaccines and infectious agents. TCR cDNA libraries were prepared from RNA that was isolated from peripheral blood mononuclear cells. Library creation used 5' RACE. These reads were obtained on an Illumina Genome Analyzer IIx. To prepare the RNA-based TCR cDNA libraries, a previously described protocol was followed, with several modifications. To prevent cross-contamination, sample-specific barcodes were added to both ends of each TCR cDNA library during cDNA synthesis and amplification. Processing in the source paper ran as follows. Each individual had between about 90,000 and nearly 550,000 identified clonotypes, and each library contained about 2.2 to 3.6 million CDR3-containing reads. Reads with improper barcode index combinations were discarded, after which clonesets were built for each library with the MiTCR software. During the assembly of CDR3 clonotypes by MiTCR, low-quality reads were filtered or rescued and PCR and sequencing errors were corrected. Artificial out-of-frame clonotypes were mapped to in-frame sequences, with one indel allowed in the CDR3, and then removed. V and J gene usage similarity between donors was measured as Jensen-Shannon divergence divided by mean entropy. TCRdb reanalyzed the raw reads on its own, using fastp at Q25 for trimming and MiXCR for clone calling, and kept in-frame beta chains. All rows with the same CDR3 protein become a single entry with the most common DNA and genes. For this entry, the V and J calls and clone size follow TCRdb and not the study's own pipeline. This sample has 300,000 to 450,000 distinct CDR3 sequences in its table, and 25% to 35% of those were observed once. Around 5.6% of the sample is held by the ten biggest clonotypes.

Based on the germline V gene (reference sequence), the CDR1 and CDR2 sequences are SEHNR and FQNEAQ. At the junction V is shortened by 4 bases and J by 3 bases; bases outside the gene matches: 6. The CDR3 contains 16 residues, cysteine and phenylalanine counted. Only the CDR3 portion is preserved as DNA: 48 bases, with reading frame beginning at the first base. This TCR was recovered from a woman between 18 and 55 years old in good health. This chain joins TRBV7-9 to TRBJ2-4, and 10 bases in between align with TRBD2. The material sequenced was PBMCs. The CDR3 in this case is CASSSWTSGHKNIQYF. The nucleotide sequence is given as TGTGCCAGCAGCTCTTGGACTAGCGGCCACAAAAACATTCAGTACTTC.